Listed below are T cell receptor beta chains from one sample, sequenced in a study of T cell repertoires in cytomegalovirus infection. TCRdb analysed the reads with MiXCR anew, one entry per CDR3 protein. The sample shows about 160,000 distinct CDR3 sequences, about a sixth of them seen only once. The sequenced sample was CD8+ T cells from PBMCs. The receptor set was obtained from a human donor in good health (CMV status not recorded). Some clones in this sample may be carry-over from other donors' samples. Each CDR3 is given with its conserved first and last residue. Fields, in order: D gene, V gene, J gene, clone size, CDR3 protein, CDR3 DNA. A D gene is named only where the DNA matches it firmly. Expanded clones are given a class, and other clones once, few, many or no size at all.

d_call: TRBD2
v_call: TRBV7-2
j_call: TRBJ2-5
clone_size: few
cdr3_aa: CASSLELAGGRMEETQYF
cdr3_nt: TGTGCCAGCAGCTTAGAACTAGCGGGGGGTAGGATGGAAGAGACCCAGTACTTC

d_call: .
v_call: TRBV7-2
j_call: TRBJ2-7
clone_size: many
cdr3_aa: CASSLGSHEQYF
cdr3_nt: TGTGCCAGCAGCTTAGGTTCCCACGAGCAGTACTTC

d_call: .
v_call: TRBV11-2
j_call: TRBJ2-7
clone_size: many
cdr3_aa: CASSLGPRRSSYEQYF
cdr3_nt: TGTGCCAGCAGCTTAGGTCCGAGGAGGAGCTCCTACGAGCAGTACTTC

d_call: .
v_call: TRBV7-9
j_call: TRBJ1-4
clone_size: few
cdr3_aa: CASSTDREKLFF
cdr3_nt: TGTGCCAGCAGCACAGATCGCGAAAAACTGTTTTTT

d_call: .
v_call: TRBV7-3
j_call: TRBJ2-2
clone_size: few
cdr3_aa: CASSLTSGTGELFF
cdr3_nt: TGTGCCAGCAGCTTAACTAGCGGCACCGGGGAGCTGTTTTTT

d_call: .
v_call: TRBV15
j_call: TRBJ2-1
clone_size: .
cdr3_aa: CATSRAGEYYGNEQFF
cdr3_nt: TGTGCCACCAGCAGAGCGGGAGAGTATTATGGCAATGAGCAGTTCTTC

d_call: .
v_call: TRBV7-9
j_call: TRBJ1-1
clone_size: .
cdr3_aa: CASSSTRYTEAFF
cdr3_nt: TGTGCCAGCAGCTCTACACGTTACACTGAAGCTTTCTTT

d_call: TRBD1
v_call: TRBV7-9
j_call: TRBJ2-1
clone_size: few
cdr3_aa: CASSLGWSRGPHNEQFF
cdr3_nt: TGTGCCAGCAGCTTAGGTTGGTCGAGGGGGCCCCACAATGAGCAGTTCTTC

d_call: TRBD1
v_call: TRBV11-3
j_call: TRBJ2-2
clone_size: few
cdr3_aa: CASSLYGTEELFF
cdr3_nt: TGTGCCAGCAGCCTGTACGGGACAGAGGAGCTGTTTTTT

d_call: .
v_call: TRBV28
j_call: TRBJ2-1
clone_size: few
cdr3_aa: CAFGLYNEQFF
cdr3_nt: TGTGCCTTCGGACTCTACAATGAGCAGTTCTTC

d_call: .
v_call: TRBV7-6
j_call: TRBJ1-1
clone_size: .
cdr3_aa: CASSLISGRLEAFF
cdr3_nt: TGTGCCAGCAGCTTAATATCGGGACGGCTTGAAGCTTTCTTT

d_call: .
v_call: TRBV7-2
j_call: TRBJ2-7
clone_size: few
cdr3_aa: CASSLEVQSYEQYF
cdr3_nt: TGTGCCAGCAGCTTAGAGGTCCAGAGCTACGAGCAGTACTTC

d_call: .
v_call: TRBV11-2
j_call: TRBJ2-6
clone_size: few
cdr3_aa: CASGRESGANVLTF
cdr3_nt: TGTGCCAGCGGGCGCGAATCTGGGGCCAACGTCCTGACTTTC

d_call: .
v_call: TRBV28
j_call: TRBJ2-3
clone_size: few
cdr3_aa: CASSLSVTAKAADTQYF
cdr3_nt: TGTGCCAGCAGTTTATCAGTGACAGCGAAGGCGGCAGATACGCAGTATTTT

d_call: TRBD2
v_call: TRBV6-6
j_call: TRBJ2-2
clone_size: .
cdr3_aa: CASSPVGLAGVRNTGELFF
cdr3_nt: TGTGCCAGCAGCCCCGTGGGACTAGCGGGAGTAAGGAACACCGGGGAGCTGTTTTTT

d_call: .
v_call: TRBV20-1
j_call: TRBJ2-7
clone_size: few
cdr3_aa: CSLTGTRTYEQYF
cdr3_nt: TGCAGTTTGACCGGGACACGCACCTACGAGCAGTACTTC

d_call: .
v_call: TRBV20-1
j_call: TRBJ2-7
clone_size: few
cdr3_aa: CSAPSRTSYEQYF
cdr3_nt: TGCAGTGCCCCCAGTCGGACTTCCTACGAGCAGTACTTC

d_call: TRBD1
v_call: TRBV29-1
j_call: TRBJ2-7
clone_size: .
cdr3_aa: CSISQGDEQYF
cdr3_nt: TGCAGCATATCCCAGGGGGATGAGCAGTACTTC

d_call: .
v_call: TRBV28
j_call: TRBJ2-6
clone_size: few
cdr3_aa: CASGTKGGTLSGANVLTF
cdr3_nt: TGTGCCAGCGGCACCAAAGGCGGGACCCTCTCTGGGGCCAACGTCCTGACTTTC

d_call: TRBD2
v_call: TRBV2
j_call: TRBJ2-1
clone_size: .
cdr3_aa: CASSAWTSGSNEQFF
cdr3_nt: TGTGCCAGCAGTGCATGGACTAGCGGGTCTAATGAGCAGTTCTTC

d_call: TRBD2
v_call: TRBV12-3/TRBV12-4
j_call: TRBJ2-7
clone_size: .
cdr3_aa: CASSSLAGTYEQYF
cdr3_nt: TGTGCCAGCAGTTCCCTAGCGGGGACCTACGAGCAGTACTTC

d_call: .
v_call: TRBV12-3/TRBV12-4
j_call: TRBJ2-1
clone_size: few
cdr3_aa: CASTPTLEFGYNEQFF
cdr3_nt: TGTGCCAGCACTCCAACGTTGGAGTTCGGCTACAATGAGCAGTTCTTC

d_call: .
v_call: TRBV7-9
j_call: TRBJ1-5
clone_size: .
cdr3_aa: CASSLAGEKPQHF
cdr3_nt: TGTGCCAGCAGCTTGGCAGGGGAGAAGCCCCAGCATTTT

d_call: TRBD1
v_call: TRBV7-2
j_call: TRBJ1-5
clone_size: .
cdr3_aa: CASSGGGSGNQPQHF
cdr3_nt: TGTGCCAGCAGCGGAGGGGGCTCTGGCAATCAGCCCCAGCATTTT

d_call: .
v_call: TRBV5-1
j_call: TRBJ1-1
clone_size: .
cdr3_aa: CASSLRGGPNTEAFF
cdr3_nt: TGCGCCAGCAGCCTCCGGGGAGGACCGAACACTGAAGCTTTCTTT

d_call: .
v_call: TRBV12-3/TRBV12-4
j_call: TRBJ2-7
clone_size: few
cdr3_aa: CASSFTGYEQYF
cdr3_nt: TGTGCCAGCAGTTTTACCGGGTACGAGCAGTACTTC

d_call: .
v_call: TRBV7-9
j_call: TRBJ2-5
clone_size: few
cdr3_aa: CASSSGHRQETQYF
cdr3_nt: TGTGCCAGCAGCTCGGGACACCGCCAAGAGACCCAGTACTTC

d_call: .
v_call: TRBV28
j_call: TRBJ1-5
clone_size: .
cdr3_aa: CASSPHNQPQHF
cdr3_nt: TGTGCCAGCAGTCCTCATAATCAGCCCCAGCATTTT

d_call: TRBD2
v_call: TRBV11-2
j_call: TRBJ2-1
clone_size: many
cdr3_aa: CASSSLSGITYNEQFF
cdr3_nt: TGTGCCAGCAGCTCCTTAAGCGGGATCACCTACAATGAGCAGTTCTTC

d_call: .
v_call: TRBV11-3
j_call: TRBJ2-6
clone_size: few
cdr3_aa: CASSPGLTSGANVLTF
cdr3_nt: TGTGCCAGCAGCCCAGGGTTGACCTCTGGGGCCAACGTCCTGACTTTC

d_call: TRBD2
v_call: TRBV11-2
j_call: TRBJ2-1
clone_size: .
cdr3_aa: CASSPRTSGRAYEQFF
cdr3_nt: TGTGCCAGCAGCCCTCGGACTAGCGGGAGGGCCTATGAGCAGTTCTTC

d_call: TRBD2
v_call: TRBV11-2
j_call: TRBJ2-3
clone_size: .
cdr3_aa: CASSFGNSGSFTDTQYF
cdr3_nt: TGTGCCAGCAGCTTCGGTAATAGCGGGAGTTTTACAGATACGCAGTATTTT

d_call: TRBD2
v_call: TRBV19
j_call: TRBJ2-3
clone_size: .
cdr3_aa: CASSRGLAKDTQYF
cdr3_nt: TGTGCCAGTAGTAGAGGACTAGCGAAGGATACGCAGTATTTT

d_call: .
v_call: TRBV12-3/TRBV12-4
j_call: TRBJ2-7
clone_size: .
cdr3_aa: CASSLGGPEQYF
cdr3_nt: TGTGCCAGCAGTTTAGGGGGGCCAGAGCAGTACTTC

d_call: .
v_call: TRBV6-2/TRBV6-3
j_call: TRBJ2-1
clone_size: .
cdr3_aa: CASNPRASKASGEQFF
cdr3_nt: TGTGCCAGCAATCCCCGCGCGTCGAAAGCGAGTGGTGAGCAGTTCTTC

d_call: TRBD1
v_call: TRBV5-4
j_call: TRBJ1-1
clone_size: .
cdr3_aa: CASSLSPGGWDTEAFF
cdr3_nt: TGTGCCAGCAGCTTGTCCCCAGGGGGCTGGGACACTGAAGCTTTCTTT

d_call: TRBD2
v_call: TRBV7-8
j_call: TRBJ2-7
clone_size: few
cdr3_aa: CASSPGGSEQYF
cdr3_nt: TGTGCCAGCAGCCCCGGCGGGAGCGAGCAGTACTTC

d_call: .
v_call: TRBV29-1
j_call: TRBJ2-1
clone_size: .
cdr3_aa: CSVGLSEQFF
cdr3_nt: TGCAGCGTTGGGTTGTCTGAGCAGTTCTTC

d_call: .
v_call: TRBV15
j_call: TRBJ2-7
clone_size: .
cdr3_aa: CATSRARGPYEQYF
cdr3_nt: TGTGCCACCAGCAGAGCTAGGGGACCCTACGAGCAGTACTTC

d_call: .
v_call: TRBV7-8
j_call: TRBJ2-7
clone_size: few
cdr3_aa: CASSQTGEYEQYF
cdr3_nt: TGTGCCAGCAGCCAGACCGGGGAGTACGAGCAGTACTTC

d_call: .
v_call: TRBV7-8
j_call: TRBJ2-3
clone_size: .
cdr3_aa: CASLGDADTQYF
cdr3_nt: TGTGCCAGCTTAGGGGACGCAGATACGCAGTATTTT

d_call: .
v_call: TRBV11-2
j_call: TRBJ2-5
clone_size: .
cdr3_aa: CANSLGPSAYQETQYF
cdr3_nt: TGTGCCAACAGCTTAGGGCCTAGCGCCTACCAAGAGACCCAGTACTTC

d_call: .
v_call: TRBV7-3
j_call: TRBJ1-1
clone_size: many
cdr3_aa: CASSWIGGSAEAFF
cdr3_nt: TGTGCCAGCAGCTGGATAGGGGGTAGCGCTGAAGCTTTCTTT

d_call: TRBD2
v_call: TRBV18
j_call: TRBJ2-1
clone_size: many
cdr3_aa: CASSPREGMYNEQFF
cdr3_nt: TGTGCCAGCTCACCGCGGGAGGGGATGTACAATGAGCAGTTCTTC

d_call: TRBD1
v_call: TRBV25-1
j_call: TRBJ1-2
clone_size: .
cdr3_aa: CASSARTGYGYTF
cdr3_nt: TGTGCCAGCAGTGCCAGGACAGGCTATGGCTACACCTTC